The 11 T cell receptor beta chains presented below share a single source sample, sequenced in a study of T cells in Graves' hyperthyroidism and ophthalmopathy. TCR beta CDR3 regions were amplified from RNA transcripts. HTBI primers were the set used in a first-round RT-PCR of the TCR CDR3. From the multiplex PCR reads, TCRdb called clonotypes with MiXCR, one entry per CDR3 protein. This table holds 600,000 to 700,000 distinct CDR3 sequences, roughly 45% found once. Sequenced material: peripheral blood or thyroid tissue (not recorded which). These receptors came from an adult man with Graves' disease, either hyperthyroidism or ophthalmopathy (not recorded which).

This clonotype occurred a few times. The V call is TRBV7-8, the J call TRBJ1-3; 7 nucleotides agree with TRBD1. CDR1 is SGHVS, CDR2 FQNEAQ, per germline. The CDR3 has 18 residues. The trim removed 2 bases at V and 6 bases at J, leaving 16 bases unmatched. CDR3 region: CASSLWSAGTVGENTIYF. The DNA for the CDR3 is TGTGCCAGCAGCTTATGGTCCGCCGGGACAGTTGGGGAAAACACCATATATTTT.

This clonotype was recorded a few times. The rearrangement links TRBV7-6 to TRBJ2-5; TRBD2 aligns across 12 bases. J lost 6 bases, V lost 7 bases, and 6 bases had no gene match. This CDR3 is built from 14 residues. The germline gives CDR1 SGHVS, CDR2 FNYEAQ. CDR3 DNA: TGTGCCAGCATCCCTAGCGGGGGGGTGAAGACCCAGTACTTC. This encodes CASIPSGGVKTQYF.

This chain links TRBV20-1 with TRBJ2-5; 10 positions match TRBD1. V shed 3 bases and J 5 bases; nucleotides not matched to a gene: 3. The CDR3 sequence is 13 residues long. Germline CDR1 reads DFQATT; CDR2 reads SNEGSKA (reference sequence). The CDR3: CSASGTGEETQYF. Written as DNA, the CDR3 is TGCAGTGCTAGTGGGACAGGGGAGGAGACCCAGTACTTC.

Worth noting for this clonotype: A junction boundary mismatches the germline segment, possibly from a read error. The chain recombines TRBV5-1 with TRBJ1-2, with a possible D match to TRBD1 (5 bases). The CDR3 length is 14 residues. Germline V lookup: CDR1 SGHRS, CDR2 YFSETQ. The CDR3 DNA sequence: TGCGCCAGCAGCTTGGCCTCCAGGGACTATGGCTGCACCTTC. This gives the protein CASSLASRDYGCTF.

The sample holds many counts of this clonotype. The V call is TRBV9, the J call TRBJ1-5; no clear D. The CDR3 covers 13 residues. Germline lookup yields CDR1 SGDLS and CDR2 YYNGEE. Trimming cost V 2 bases and J 0 bases, with 3 bases left between them. For the CDR3, the DNA is TGTGCCAGCAGCGTTGGTAGCAATCAGCCCCAGCATTTT. Amino acid sequence: CASSVGSNQPQHF. The complete variable domain, with remaining parts taken from reference TRBV9 and TRBJ1-5, reads DSGVTQTPKHLITATGQRVTLRCSPRSGDLSVYWYQQSLDQGLQFLIQYYNGEERAKGNILERFSAQQFPDLHSELNLSSLELGDSALYFCASSVGSNQPQHFGDGTRLSIL.

The chain couples TRBV15 to TRBJ1-5; maybe TRBD1 (6 bases). The CDR3 consists of 15 residues. V gave up 0 bases and J gave up 11 bases, with 17 bases separating them. From germline, CDR1 is LNHNV and CDR2 YYDKDF (reference sequence). As DNA, the CDR3 is TGTGCCACCAGCAGAGATACAACAGGGAGGGGGTCCCAGCATTTT. The encoded protein is CATSRDTTGRGSQHF.

There are many counts of this clonotype. The J gene is TRBJ2-7, the V gene TRBV7-2; 8 bases align to TRBD2. CDR1 SGHTA and CDR2 FQGNSA come from the germline V gene. J was trimmed by 5 bases and V by 4 bases; bases with no gene match: 13. CDR3 size: 16 residues. The CDR3 bases are TGTGCCAGCAGCTGGGGAACCGGACTAGCTTCGGACGAGCAGTACTTC. The encoded protein is CASSWGTGLASDEQYF.

This rearrangement joins TRBV29-1 to TRBJ1-1, with 9 bases aligning to TRBD1. Germline V gene lookup returns CDR1 SQVTM and CDR2 ANQGSEA. V shed 4 bases and J 5 bases; nucleotides not matched to a gene: 14. The CDR3 sequence is 16 residues long. The CDR3 sequence is CSVVRTGEIRETEAFF. CDR3 DNA sequence: TGCAGCGTTGTGCGGACAGGGGAGATACGGGAGACTGAAGCTTTCTTT.

This clonotype was seen a few times. The chain combines TRBV7-3 with TRBJ2-7; 7 bases line up with TRBD1. The CDR3 runs 13 residues. Trimming at V came to 6 bases and at J to 6 bases, leaving 8 bases not matched to a gene. Germline values: CDR1 SGHTA, CDR2 FQGTGA. DNA of the CDR3: TGTGCCAGCAGGCCGGGACAGCCGGGCGAGCAGTACTTC. Amino acids: CASRPGQPGEQYF.

This clonotype was seen only a few times. The rearrangement joins TRBV6-5 to TRBJ1-1; D is uncertain. The CDR3 has 15 residues. Germline CDR1 is MNHEY and CDR2 is SVGAGI. V gave up 6 bases and J gave up 1 base, with 15 bases separating them. CDR3 in DNA: TGTGCCAGCAGGACGCCCTCGGGGTCGAACACTGAAGCTTTCTTT. Translation: CASRTPSGSNTEAFF.

The V call is TRBV7-9, the J call TRBJ1-6; 9 bases agree with TRBD1. This CDR3 has 15 amino acids. The ends lost 4 bases at V and 9 bases at J; junction bases unmatched: 7. CDR1 and CDR2 from the germline V gene are SEHNR and FQNEAQ (reference sequence). CDR3 bases: TGTGCCAGCAGCTCCCGGGACAGGGTAGCTTCACCCCTCCACTTT. Amino acid sequence: CASSSRDRVASPLHF.